This TCR beta chain came from a study of cytomegalovirus exposure and HLA in healthy donors. Study-level findings and limits: Rare TCR sequences dominated, though some public TCRs recurred in many donors. The authors reported that TCR beta sequences could predict HLA-A and HLA-B alleles. These predictions were accurate for most subjects in the first cohort. It was reportedly the case that the classifier diagnosed cytomegalovirus status with high specificity and sensitivity. Reportedly, fewer N-insertions than the roughly 700-donor mean appeared in an Asian-associated ancestry cluster in a later analysis.

13 Jbeta primers and 60 Vbeta primers were used for the PCR. The data were produced by immunoSEQ multiplex PCR, yet TCRdb's version contains in-frame clones alone and is incomplete. In the table there are approximately 150,000 clones, over 70% of which are singletons. The count of this clone is one. The antigen is not known. J lost 7 bases, V lost 5 bases, and 7 bases had no gene match. The CDR3 spans 14 residues. CDR1 and CDR2 (germline): MDHEN, SYDVKM. J is TRBJ2-7 and V is TRBV28, with 11 nucleotides matching TRBD1. This TCR derives from a man in his forties or fifties in good health and CMV-seronegative. Sequencing was carried out using PBMCs. CDR3 DNA sequence: TGTGCCAGCAGTCTCGGACAGGGGGCGCGGGAGCAGTACTTC. It is translated as CASSLGQGAREQYF.